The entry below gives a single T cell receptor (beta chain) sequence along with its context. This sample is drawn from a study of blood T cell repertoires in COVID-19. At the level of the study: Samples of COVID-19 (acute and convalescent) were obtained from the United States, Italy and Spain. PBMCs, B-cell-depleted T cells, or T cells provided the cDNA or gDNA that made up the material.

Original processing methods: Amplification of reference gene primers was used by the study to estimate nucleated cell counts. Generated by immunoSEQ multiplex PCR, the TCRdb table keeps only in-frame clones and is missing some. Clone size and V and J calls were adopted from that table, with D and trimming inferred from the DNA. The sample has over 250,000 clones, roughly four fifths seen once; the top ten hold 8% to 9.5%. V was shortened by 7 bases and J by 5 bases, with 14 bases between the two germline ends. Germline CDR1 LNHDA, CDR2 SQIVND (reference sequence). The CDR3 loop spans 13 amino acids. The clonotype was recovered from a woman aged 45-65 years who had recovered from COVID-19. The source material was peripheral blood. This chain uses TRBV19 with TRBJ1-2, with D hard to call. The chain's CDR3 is CASTHDPGYGYTF. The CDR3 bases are TGTGCCAGTACTCATGATCCGGGGTATGGCTACACCTTC.